Sequencing of this TCR beta chain was carried out in a study of beta chain features in type 1 diabetes. Germline lookup yields CDR1 SEHNR and CDR2 FQNEAQ (reference sequence). The CDR3 extends over 15 amino acids. Trimming removed 5 bases from V and 1 base from J, with 14 bases in between. Investigators reverse transcribed all isolated RNA, so they sequenced expressed TCRB transcripts. Generated by immunoSEQ multiplex PCR, the TCRdb table keeps only in-frame clones and is missing some. This sample has 860,000 or so clones; roughly a sixth occur once, and the top ten carry 0.023%. This receptor was identified in a woman between 18 and 30 years old in good health. V usage is TRBV7-9 and J usage is TRBJ2-5; D is perhaps TRBD1 (6 bases). The sequencing input was naive CD4+ T cells from blood. As DNA, the CDR3 is TGTGCCAGCAGCATCTCGCGGACAGCCCAAGAGACCCAGTACTTC. Translating it yields CASSISRTAQETQYF.